The 3 T cell receptor beta chains reported below all come from one sample, sequenced in a study of blood T cell repertoires in COVID-19. The data were produced by immunoSEQ multiplex PCR, yet TCRdb's version contains in-frame clones alone and is incomplete. The top ten hold less than 35% of the sample, which has tens of thousands of clones, approximately 90% seen once. Sequenced: peripheral blood. The receptors stem from a man in his forties or fifties with active or convalescent COVID-19.

The V gene is TRBV15, the J gene TRBJ1-1, with D possibly TRBD1 on 5 matching bases. Germline CDR1 and CDR2: LNHNV and YYDKDF (reference sequence). With 1 base removed from V and 0 bases from J, the gap between germline ends came to 12 bases. The CDR3 totals 16 residues. CDR3 in DNA: TGTGCCACCAGCAGAGGGGGGACTATTATGAACACTGAAGCTTTCTTT. This translates into CATSRGGTIMNTEAFF.

Only one count was recorded for this clone. This chain connects TRBV19 to TRBJ2-2, with 7 nucleotides matching TRBD1. CDR1 LNHDA and CDR2 SQIVND come from the germline V gene (reference sequence). The trim removed 10 bases at V and 4 bases at J, leaving 3 bases unmatched. The CDR3 is made up of 12 amino acids. CDR3 nucleotide sequence: TGTGCCACCGGACAGGTCACCGGGGAGCTGTTTTTT. Translated: CATGQVTGELFF.

V is TRBV15 and J is TRBJ1-4; 7 bases map to TRBD1. This CDR3 contains 18 residues. From germline, CDR1 is LNHNV and CDR2 YYDKDF (reference sequence). The V segment lost 0 bases and the J segment 4 bases; nucleotides outside the gene matches: 11. This chain's CDR3 is CATSRESRRGRFNEKLFF. The CDR3 bases are TGTGCCACCAGCAGAGAATCCCGAAGGGGGCGGTTTAATGAAAAACTGTTTTTT. Full variable domain (rest looked up from reference TRBV15 and TRBJ1-4): DAMVIQNPRYQVTQFGKPVTLSCSQTLNHNVMYWYQQKSSQAPKLLFHYYDKDFNNEADTPDNFQSRRPNTSFCFLDIRSPGLGDTAMYLCATSRESRRGRFNEKLFFGSGTQLSVL.